This T cell receptor beta chain was obtained from a study of neoadjuvant anti-PD-1 for oral cavity cancer. Generated by immunoSEQ multiplex PCR, the TCRdb table keeps only in-frame clones and is missing some. The repertoire has about 15,000 clones, 71% of them found once; the top ten carry approximately 2.8%. CDR1 and CDR2 from the germline V gene are MGHRA and YSYEKL. The CDR3 is 15 residues long. V shed 6 bases, J shed 2 bases, and the junction held 8 bases outside the gene matches. The sample here was PBMCs, taken before nivolumab (anti-PD-1) treatment. This TCR derives from a person aged 35 to 85 with oral cavity squamous cell carcinoma. The V and J genes are TRBV4-1 and TRBJ2-5, with 8 positions matching TRBD2. The CDR3 protein is CASSLSLAVQETQYF. The CDR3 DNA reads as TGCGCCAGCAGTCTCTCACTAGCGGTTCAAGAGACCCAGTACTTC.